This T cell receptor (beta chain) was profiled in a study of cytomegalovirus exposure and HLA in healthy donors. The primer mix had 60 Vbeta and 13 Jbeta primers. Data came from immunoSEQ multiplex PCR; TCRdb stores just in-frame clones and leaves some out. The table has around 200,000 clones, under 80% seen once; the top ten hold 0.2% to 0.25%. This CDR3 has 11 amino acids. Germline assignment: CDR1 SGHRS and CDR2 YFSETQ. The V and J ends lost 6 bases and 12 bases, in that order; junction bases with no gene match: 6. The chain has TRBV5-1 and TRBJ1-1; 9 bases align to TRBD1. The receptor was isolated from a girl aged 2 to 9 in good health and CMV-seronegative. Sequenced sample: PBMCs. As DNA, the CDR3 is TGCGCCAGCACCTCCGGGACAGGGTCTTTCTTT. It translates to CASTSGTGSFF. The whole variable domain, filled in from reference TRBV5-1 and TRBJ1-1, reads KAGVTQTPRYLIKTRGQQVTLSCSPISGHRSVSWYQQTPGQGLQFLFEYFSETQRNKGNFPGRFSGRQFSNSRSEMNVSTLELGDSALYLCASTSGTGSFFGQGTRLTVV.